The clone carrying this TCR beta chain was picked up one time. Its antigen is not identified. One end of the junction varies from germline; a read error may be responsible. The treatment was: roughly ten-day PBMC culture with coronavirus spike peptide pools or control peptides (ViraFEST assay). The length of the CDR3 is 13 residues. Germline V gene data show CDR1 as SSHAT and CDR2 as FNYEAQ (reference sequence). Sequencing of DNA taken from cultured CD4+ T cells relied on the Oncomine TCR Beta short-read assay. From CD4+ T cells that had been cultured, genomic DNA was extracted. In TCRdb, the PCR reads were re-called with MiXCR into one record per CDR3 protein. The sample lists over 14,000 distinct CDR3 sequences, 52% occurring once. These data belong to a study of vaccination and CD4 T cells after COVID-19. About the study: Convalescents were six males and four females, two of them Hispanic. A median of approximately 75 days (range 14 to 241) separated dose two from the taking of post-vaccine samples. The stimulating agents, overlapping spike peptides, came from SARS-CoV-2, HCoV-NL63, HCoV-OC43 and HCoV-229E.

The sequencing input was CD4+ T cells from blood, cultured in vitro. This sequence joins TRBV7-7 and TRBJ2-1; D perhaps matches TRBD2 (6 bases). The receptor was isolated from a human donor who had recovered from COVID-19. The CDR3 here is CASSLERTGRVFF. CDR3 coding DNA: TGTGCTAGCAGCTTAGAGAGGACCGGGAGAGTGTTCTTC.